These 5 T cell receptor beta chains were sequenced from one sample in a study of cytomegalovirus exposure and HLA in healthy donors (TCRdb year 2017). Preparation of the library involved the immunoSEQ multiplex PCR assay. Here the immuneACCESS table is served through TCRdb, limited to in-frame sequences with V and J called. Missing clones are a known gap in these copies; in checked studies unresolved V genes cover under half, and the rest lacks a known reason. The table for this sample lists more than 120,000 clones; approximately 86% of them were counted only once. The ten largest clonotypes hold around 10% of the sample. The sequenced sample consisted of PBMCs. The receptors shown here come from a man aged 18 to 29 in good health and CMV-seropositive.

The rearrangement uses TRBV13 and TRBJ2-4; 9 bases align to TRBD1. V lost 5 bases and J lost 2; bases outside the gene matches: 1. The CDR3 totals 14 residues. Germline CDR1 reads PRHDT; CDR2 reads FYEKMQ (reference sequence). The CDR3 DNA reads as TGTGCCAGCAGCGGGACAGGGACCAAAAACATTCAGTACTTC. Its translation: CASSGTGTKNIQYF.

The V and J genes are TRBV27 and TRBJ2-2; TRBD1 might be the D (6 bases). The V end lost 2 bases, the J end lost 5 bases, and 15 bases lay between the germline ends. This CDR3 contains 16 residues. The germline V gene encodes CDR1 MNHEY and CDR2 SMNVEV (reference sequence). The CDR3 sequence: CASSLLAGVMTGELFF. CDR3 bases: TGTGCCAGCAGTTTACTCGCAGGGGTTATGACCGGGGAGCTGTTTTTT.

As DNA, the CDR3 is TGTGCCAGCTCACTAACAGCTAACACCGGGGAGCTGTTTTTT. This translates into CASSLTANTGELFF. The V and J genes are TRBV18 and TRBJ2-2; D not resolved. With 4 bases removed from V and 2 bases from J, the gap between germline ends came to 8 bases. This CDR3 has 14 residues. CDR1 and CDR2 from the germline V gene are KGHSH and LQKENI. The variable domain in full, with the rest retrieved from reference TRBV18 and TRBJ2-2, is NAGVMQNPRHLVRRRGQEARLRCSPMKGHSHVYWYRQLPEEGLKFMVYLQKENIIDESGMPKERFSAEFPKEGPSILRIQQVVRGDSAAYFCASSLTANTGELFFGEGSRLTVL.

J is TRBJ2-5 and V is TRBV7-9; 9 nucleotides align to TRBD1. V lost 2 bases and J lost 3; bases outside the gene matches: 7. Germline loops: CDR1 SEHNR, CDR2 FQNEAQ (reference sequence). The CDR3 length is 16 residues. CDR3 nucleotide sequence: TGTGCCAGCAGCTTAATTGTAGGACAGGGGAAAGAGACCCAGTACTTC. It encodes CASSLIVGQGKETQYF.

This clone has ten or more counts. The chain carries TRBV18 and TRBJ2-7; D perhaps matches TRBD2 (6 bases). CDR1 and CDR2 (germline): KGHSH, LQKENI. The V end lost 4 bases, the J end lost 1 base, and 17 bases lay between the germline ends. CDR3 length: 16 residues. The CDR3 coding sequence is TGTGCCAGCTCACACGGGGGTAAGGGGTCGTCCTACGAGCAGTACTTC. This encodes CASSHGGKGSSYEQYF.